A single sample gave rise to the 14 T cell receptor beta chains below, sequenced in a study of tumor-infiltrating lymphocytes in primary liver carcinoma (TCRdb year 2017). TRIzol reagent was used to extract blood RNA from unsorted whole blood, while the DNeasy Blood & Tissue kit provided the germline DNA. Sequencer: Illumina HiSeq 2500. A constant-region primer and ProtoScript II reverse transcriptase were used to reverse-transcribe TCRbeta-specific cDNA from approximately 500 ng total RNA. TCRbeta libraries were built with three nested multiplex PCR rounds, a slightly modified ARM-PCR procedure. Each of the first two PCR rounds ran for about 10 cycles and used multiplex TRBV1-TRBV30 forward primers together with a Cbeta reverse primer. TCRdb redid the processing of the public reads, applying fastp at Q25 and MiXCR, and retained in-frame beta chains. CDR3 protein duplicates are merged, each entry listing the most common genes and DNA. Present in this sample are a few hundred thousand distinct CDR3 sequences, more than 55% of which were seen just once. The leading ten clones occupy about 15% of the sample.

Specimen: peripheral blood. The receptor set was obtained from a woman in her 30s with primary liver carcinoma and hepatitis B virus infection.

At least ten counts were recorded for this clonotype. The chain uses TRBV13 and TRBJ2-7; 7 bases line up with TRBD1. Unmatched junction bases numbered 9, after V lost 1 base and J lost 6 bases. Germline V gene data show CDR1 as PRHDT and CDR2 as FYEKMQ (reference sequence). This CDR3 contains 15 residues. The CDR3: CASSLEAGGGLEQYF. CDR3 in DNA: TGTGCCAGCAGCTTAGAGGCAGGGGGTGGCCTCGAGCAGTACTTC. The whole variable domain, remainder taken from reference TRBV13 and TRBJ2-7, is AAGVIQSPRHLIKEKRETATLKCYPIPRHDTVYWYQQGPGQDPQFLISFYEKMQSDKGSIPDRFSAQQFSDYHSELNMSSLELGDSALYFCASSLEAGGGLEQYFGPGTRLTVT.

This clonotype was observed a handful of times. The chain combines TRBV4-1 with TRBJ1-1; no clear D gene. From germline, CDR1 is MGHRA and CDR2 YSYEKL. The CDR3 is 14 residues long. Trimming pared 3 bases from V and 3 bases from J, leaving 11 bases between. CDR3 protein: CASSHPGLDTEAFF. The CDR3 DNA follows: TGCGCCAGCAGCCACCCCGGGCTGGACACTGAAGCTTTCTTT.

Details on this clonotype: A much larger clone lies a single base off, so this may be a read error. The V gene is TRBV4-1, the J gene TRBJ1-1; D unresolved. Trimming cost V 1 base and J 7 bases, with 13 bases left between them. The CDR3 is 14 amino acids. Germline V gene sequence: CDR1 MGHRA, CDR2 YSYEKL. CDR3: CASSQVSTASEAFF. The CDR3, as DNA: TGCGCCAGCAGCCAAGTTTCGACGGCGAGTGAAGCTTTCTTT.

Remarks on this clonotype: This clone may be a read error of a much larger clone one base away. The V and J genes are TRBV29-1 and TRBJ2-2; D possibly uses TRBD1 or TRBD2 (5 bases each). This CDR3 is built from 12 residues. The V end lost 5 bases, the J end lost 5 bases, and 9 bases lay between the germline ends. Germline V gene lookup returns CDR1 SQVTM and CDR2 ANQGSEA. CDR3 nucleotides: TGCAGCGTTTGGGACGGAACCGGGGAGCTGTTTTTT. Encoded protein: CSVWDGTGELFF.

Concerning this clonotype: A much larger clone sits a single nucleotide away, making a read error possible. The rearrangement uses TRBV29-1 and TRBJ2-4, with D hard to call. The CDR3 has 14 amino acids. The V gene's germline CDR1 is SQVTM and CDR2 ANQGSEA. Trimming removed 6 bases from V and 0 bases from J, with 12 bases in between. CDR3 sequence: CSVRPSEAKNIQYF. The CDR3, as DNA: TGCAGCGTAAGACCCAGCGAAGCCAAAAACATTCAGTACTTC.

The sample holds one count of this clonotype. Given a much more abundant clone one base away, this may be a read error. The chain recombines TRBV6-2 or TRBV6-3 with TRBJ2-1, with 7 bases identical to TRBD1. The CDR3 is 16 amino acids. Germline-derived CDR1 and CDR2 are MNHEY and SVGEGT. The CDR3 loop is CASSYSRGRSYSEQFF. The CDR3 nucleotides read TGTGCCAGCAGTTACTCAAGGGGGCGTTCCTACAGTGAGCAGTTCTTC.

This clonotype has ten or more counts. V and J are TRBV29-1 and TRBJ1-2; D call uncertain. The CDR3 sequence is 13 residues long. CDR1 and CDR2 (germline): SQVTM, ANQGSEA. V shed 5 bases and J shed 7 bases, with 17 bases lying between them. The CDR3 DNA follows: TGCAGCGTTAAGAAGGGCTCCGGCGGTGGCTACACCTTC. It encodes CSVKKGSGGGYTF.

Concerning this clonotype: The missing conserved phenylalanine or tryptophan at the end of this CDR3 makes a read error likely. This chain uses TRBV11-2 with TRBJ2-1, with D unresolved. Germline CDR1 SGHAT, CDR2 FQNNGV. The CDR3 totals 15 residues. Trimming removed 2 bases at V and 7 bases at J, with 15 bases between. This CDR3 is CASSLRTNVGNEQFL. CDR3 in DNA: TGTGCCAGCAGCTTAAGAACTAACGTGGGTAATGAGCAGTTCTTA.

This chain links TRBV2 with TRBJ1-1; TRBD1 might be the D (5 bases). The germline gives CDR1 SNHLY, CDR2 FYNNEI. The CDR3 contains 15 residues. V lost 7 bases and J lost 0, with 15 bases in between. The CDR3 sequence is CASNRGLEVNTEAFF. CDR3 in DNA: TGTGCCAGCAATAGGGGTTTGGAGGTGAACACTGAAGCTTTCTTT.

This clonotype was detected a few times. The rearrangement links TRBV5-1 to TRBJ2-1, with 10 bases identical to TRBD2. The ends lost 4 bases at V and 6 bases at J; junction bases unmatched: 4. Per germline, CDR1 SGHRS and CDR2 YFSETQ. The CDR3 is 14 residues long. This chain's CDR3 is CASSASGGSNEQFF. Written as DNA, the CDR3 is TGCGCCAGCAGCGCTAGCGGGGGTTCCAATGAGCAGTTCTTC.

This clonotype was found a few times. CDR3 in DNA: TGTGCCAGCACCGATCACAGGAGCCAGCCCCAGCATTTT. Its translation: CASTDHRSQPQHF. This sequence joins TRBV6-2 or TRBV6-3 and TRBJ1-5; the D gene is possibly TRBD1 (5 bases). CDR1 is MNHEY, CDR2 SVGEGT, per germline. The V gene lost 7 bases and the J gene lost 7 bases, with 14 bases spanning the gap. The CDR3 loop spans 13 amino acids.

Turning to this clonotype: This may arise from a read error, as a much more abundant clone is one base away. The chain is built from TRBV29-1 and TRBJ2-1; no clear D gene. The CDR3 spans 14 residues. Germline V gives CDR1 SQVTM, CDR2 ANQGSEA. The CDR3 nucleotides are TGCAGCGTTCCGGACGGACCCCGTTACAATGTGCAGTTCTTC. Encoded protein: CSVPDGPRYNVQFF.

This clonotype was counted many times. The genes are TRBV12-3 or TRBV12-4 and TRBJ1-1, with TRBD1 as a possible D gene (5 bases). V was cut by 7 bases and J by 5 bases, with 20 bases left in between. The CDR3 totals 15 residues. Here the CDR3 reads CASKTSGGVGTEAFF. The CDR3 DNA is TGTGCCAGCAAGACCTCCGGGGGGGTGGGAACTGAAGCTTTCTTT.

In this sample, this clonotype turned up a few times. This chain uses TRBV6-4 with TRBJ2-3, with TRBD2 as a possible D gene (5 bases). The CDR3 loop spans 13 amino acids. Between the trimmed V and J ends, which lost 3 bases and 3 bases, there was a span of 7 bases. Germline V gene sequence: CDR1 MRHNA, CDR2 SNTAGT. The CDR3 loop reads CASSEAVTDTQYF. The CDR3 DNA is TGTGCCAGCAGTGAAGCGGTGACAGATACGCAGTATTTT.